The table lists the clone carrying this T cell receptor (beta chain) with a count of one. The antigen is unknown. This CDR3 is built from 13 residues. Germline V gene lookup returns CDR1 MNHEY and CDR2 SMNVEV (reference sequence). The sample belongs to a study of cytomegalovirus exposure and HLA in healthy donors. Study-wide results and caveats: Some public TCRs appeared in many individuals, while most sequences were rare. When a later analysis compared HLA-associated TCR beta chains with equally common others, the HLA-associated chains turned out to be more clonally expanded and to have lower generation probabilities.

PCR involved 60 Vbeta and 13 Jbeta primers. Some clones are missing from TCRdb's copy, which holds only in-frame ones; the method was immunoSEQ multiplex PCR. Among roughly 280,000 clones listed, about 75% were seen once. What was sequenced was PBMCs. The origin of this receptor is a female donor in good health and CMV-seronegative. The rearrangement uses TRBV27 and TRBJ2-5, with TRBD1 as a possible D gene (5 bases). The better agreement between TRBJ2-7 and the DNA end casts doubt on the J call. The DNA for the CDR3 is TGTGCCAGCAGTCTGGGGCCTGGTGACGAGCAGTACTTC. This sequence encodes CASSLGPGDEQYF.